The clone carrying this T cell receptor beta chain was picked up a small number of times. TCRdb processed the RT-PCR reads anew with MiXCR; each CDR3 protein has one entry. This sample has roughly 880,000 distinct CDR3 sequences, with approximately 18% found just once. This sample is drawn from a study of patients and donors after allogeneic stem cell transplantation. Germline V gene sequence: CDR1 SQVTM, CDR2 ANQGSEA. V dropped 7 bases and J dropped 6; count of bases not matched to a gene: 12. The CDR3 contains 13 residues. Sequenced: blood, either unsorted or a sorted T cell fraction (not recorded which). The TCR comes from a human donor who was either an allogeneic HSCT recipient or a stem cell or donor lymphocyte infusion donor (not recorded which). It is not recorded whose cells these are; they may come from a transplant donor. V gene TRBV29-1 combines with J gene TRBJ2-7; 7 positions agree with TRBD1. CDR3 sequence (DNA): TGCAGCGCACTCGGACAGGAGCCTGGCGAGCAGTACTTC. Translating it yields CSALGQEPGEQYF.